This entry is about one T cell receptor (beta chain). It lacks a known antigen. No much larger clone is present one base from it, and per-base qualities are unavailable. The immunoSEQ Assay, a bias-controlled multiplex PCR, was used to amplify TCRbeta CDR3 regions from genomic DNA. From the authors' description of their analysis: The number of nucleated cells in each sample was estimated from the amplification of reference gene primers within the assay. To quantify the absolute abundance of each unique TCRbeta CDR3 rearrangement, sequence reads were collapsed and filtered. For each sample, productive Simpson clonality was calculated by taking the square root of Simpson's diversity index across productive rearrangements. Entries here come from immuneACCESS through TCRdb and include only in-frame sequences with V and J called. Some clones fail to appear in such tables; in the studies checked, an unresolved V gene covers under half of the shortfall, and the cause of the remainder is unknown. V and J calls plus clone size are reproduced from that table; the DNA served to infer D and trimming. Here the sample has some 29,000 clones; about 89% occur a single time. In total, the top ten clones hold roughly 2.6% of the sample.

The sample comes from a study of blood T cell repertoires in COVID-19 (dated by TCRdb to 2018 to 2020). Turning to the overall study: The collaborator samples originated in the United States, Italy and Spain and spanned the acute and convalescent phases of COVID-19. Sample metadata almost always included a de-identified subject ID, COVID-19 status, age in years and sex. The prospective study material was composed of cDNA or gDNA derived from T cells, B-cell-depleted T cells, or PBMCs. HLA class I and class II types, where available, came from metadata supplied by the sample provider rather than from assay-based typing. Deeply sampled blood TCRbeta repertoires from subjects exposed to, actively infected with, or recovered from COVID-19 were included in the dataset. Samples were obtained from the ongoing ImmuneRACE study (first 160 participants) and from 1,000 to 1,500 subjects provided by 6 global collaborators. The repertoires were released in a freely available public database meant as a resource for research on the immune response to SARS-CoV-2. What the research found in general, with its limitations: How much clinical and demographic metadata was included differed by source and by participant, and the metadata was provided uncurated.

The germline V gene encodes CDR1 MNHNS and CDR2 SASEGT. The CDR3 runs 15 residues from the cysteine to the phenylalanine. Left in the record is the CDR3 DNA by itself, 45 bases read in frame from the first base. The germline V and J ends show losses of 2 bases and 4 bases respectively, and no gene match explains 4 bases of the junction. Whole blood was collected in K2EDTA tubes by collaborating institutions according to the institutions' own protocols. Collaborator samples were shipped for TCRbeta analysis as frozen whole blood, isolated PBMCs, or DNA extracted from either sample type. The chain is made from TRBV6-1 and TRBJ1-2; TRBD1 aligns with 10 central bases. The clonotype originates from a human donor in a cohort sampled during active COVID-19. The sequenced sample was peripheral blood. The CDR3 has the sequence CASSESGQGIYGYTF. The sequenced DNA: TGTGCCAGCAGTGAATCGGGACAGGGGATCTATGGCTACACCTTC.